The source of this T cell receptor beta chain is a study of blood T cell repertoires in COVID-19. The V end lost 5 bases, the J end lost 3 bases, and 9 bases lay between the germline ends. The CDR3 sequence is 13 residues long. CDR1 is SGHTA and CDR2 is FQGNSA in the germline V gene. Clones were read by immunoSEQ multiplex PCR, and TCRdb kept only the in-frame ones, dropping some. Of about 160,000 clones listed, over 80% are singletons. The receptor's source is a man between 70 and 80 years old who had recovered from COVID-19. Source material: peripheral blood. This sequence joins TRBV7-2 and TRBJ2-3; tentative D call: TRBD1 (5 bases). The CDR3 nucleotides read TGTGCCAGCAGCCCCAAGGGGACAGATACGCAGTATTTT. This gives the protein CASSPKGTDTQYF.